This entry concerns a single T cell receptor beta chain. What it binds is not known. Repertoires were generated with immunoSEQ multiplex PCR, while TCRdb's copy carries only in-frame clones and drops some. The table lists 130,000 or so clones, just over 85% of them singletons. The source of the sample is a study of T cell responses to AZD1222 COVID-19 vaccine. Study details: The study pooled second doses at about 4 or about 12 weeks.

The study's findings and limits: Among those given AZD1222, only six were seropositive at baseline. Donors in the cohort were predominantly white British and more often female, and clonal diversity was possibly underestimated. There were vaccine-associated CD4 TCRs across spike, dominant at 160-218 and 743-854.

Germline lookup yields CDR1 MDHEN and CDR2 SYDVKM. The CDR3 has 14 amino acids. Losses at the gene ends were 5 bases for V and 14 bases for J; bases not matched to a gene: 8. The chain joins TRBV28 to TRBJ2-1; 14 bases fit TRBD2. This specimen was peripheral blood, taken on day 0 of AZD1222 vaccination. The TCR originated in an adult in good health. The CDR3 region has the DNA TGTGCCAGCAGTACGGGACTAGCGGGAGTCGAGGAGTTCTTC. Residues: CASSTGLAGVEEFF.